These 10 T cell receptor beta chains were all obtained from the same sample, sequenced in a study of graft-versus-host responses after intestinal transplantation. The antigens of these receptors remain unknown. Libraries were prepared by immunoSEQ multiplex PCR; TCRdb keeps only in-frame clonotypes and omits some of them. This sample has tens of thousands of clones; roughly 90% occur once, and the top ten carry approximately 2.7%. The material was unstimulated CD8+ T cells sorted from spleen or lymph node cells, obtained before intestinal transplant. The receptors were sampled from a human donor who received an intestinal transplant.

V usage is TRBV6-6 and J usage is TRBJ1-1; possible D gene TRBD1, 5 bases. The CDR3 length is 13 residues. CDR1 is MNHNY, CDR2 SVGAGI, per germline (reference sequence). V dropped 7 bases and J dropped 4 bases, with 13 bases sitting between them. The CDR3: CASIDSPVTEAFF. The CDR3 nucleotides read TGTGCCAGCATAGACAGTCCAGTCACTGAAGCTTTCTTT.

The CDR3 loop is CASSLTHGGPILTDTQYF. The DNA for the CDR3 is TGTGCCAGCAGCTTAACCCACGGGGGGCCCATTCTCACAGATACGCAGTATTTT. The chain combines TRBV7-3 with TRBJ2-3; D might be TRBD2 (7 bases). The CDR3 length is 18 residues. V was pared by 0 bases and J by 2 bases, with 18 bases between. Germline lookup yields CDR1 SGHTA and CDR2 FQGTGA.

This chain connects TRBV4-1 to TRBJ1-6; D ambiguous. Trimming took off 2 bases at V and 5 bases at J, with 10 bases between the two ends. Per germline, CDR1 MGHRA and CDR2 YSYEKL. The CDR3 covers 15 residues. The CDR3 region has the DNA TGCGCCAGCAGCCAAACTACTGCACATAATTCACCCCTCCACTTT. Protein sequence: CASSQTTAHNSPLHF.

The J gene is TRBJ2-1, the V gene TRBV20-1; no definite D call. Germline V gives CDR1 DFQATT, CDR2 SNEGSKA (reference sequence). The CDR3 length is 9 residues. The V end lost 5 bases, the J end lost 9 bases, and 5 bases lay between the germline ends. The CDR3 region is CSAPSEQFF. The CDR3 DNA sequence: TGCAGTGCTCCATCTGAGCAGTTCTTC.

The rearrangement uses TRBV6-5 and TRBJ2-3; D not resolved. Germline CDR1 and CDR2: MNHEY and SVGAGI. The CDR3 covers 13 residues. V was pared by 1 base and J by 0 bases, with 2 bases between. The CDR3 DNA reads TGTGCCAGCAGTTACTTAAGCACAGATACGCAGTATTTT. Translation: CASSYLSTDTQYF.

CDR3 sequence: CASRTSWGSGNTIYF. The CDR3 DNA follows: TGTGCCAGCAGAACTAGCTGGGGCTCTGGAAACACCATATATTTT. The rearrangement links TRBV6-1 to TRBJ1-3, with no clear D. The CDR3 runs to 15 residues. Trimming left V 6 bases short and J 0 bases short, with 12 bases between. CDR1 and CDR2 from the germline V gene are MNHNS and SASEGT.

The chain links TRBV29-1 to TRBJ2-5, with D tentatively TRBD1 (8 bases). The CDR3 sequence is 14 residues long. The V end lost 1 base, the J end lost 3 bases, and 12 bases lay between the germline ends. Germline loops: CDR1 SQVTM, CDR2 ANQGSEA. In DNA, the CDR3 is TGCAGCGTTGAAGTTACAGGGGGGGAAGAGACCCAGTACTTC. It encodes CSVEVTGGEETQYF. Supplemented by reference TRBV29-1 and TRBJ2-5, the full variable domain reads SAVISQKPSRDICQRGTSLTIQCQVDSQVTMMFWYRQQPGQSLTLIATANQGSEATYESGFVIDKFPISRPNLTFSTLTVSNMSPEDSSIYLCSVEVTGGEETQYFGPGTRLLVL.

The V gene is TRBV6-5, the J gene TRBJ2-1; D call uncertain. V was cut by 2 bases and J by 6 bases, with 11 bases left in between. Germline CDR1 MNHEY, CDR2 SVGAGI. This CDR3 has 14 residues. The CDR3 loop reads CASSYPQKSNEQFF. CDR3 coding DNA: TGTGCCAGCAGTTACCCGCAGAAAAGCAATGAGCAGTTCTTC.

This clone occurred once. V gene TRBV6-5 combines with J gene TRBJ1-1; D remains ambiguous. V was trimmed by 6 bases and J by 1 base, leaving 12 bases between them. CDR1 and CDR2 from the germline V gene are MNHEY and SVGAGI. CDR3 length equals 14 residues. The DNA for the CDR3 is TGTGCCAGCAGCCTCGCTCCAGGGAACACTGAAGCTTTCTTT. Translating gives CASSLAPGNTEAFF.

The J gene is TRBJ2-1, the V gene TRBV5-1; TRBD2 is a possible D gene (6 bases). Germline-derived CDR1 and CDR2 are SGHRS and YFSETQ. Deletions cut 5 bases from V and 3 bases from J, with 21 bases between. This CDR3 has 17 residues. The CDR3 nucleotides read TGCGCCAGCAGTTATACCCGGGACTTACTAAACTACAATGAGCAGTTCTTC. Protein sequence: CASSYTRDLLNYNEQFF.